This TCR beta chain was profiled in a study of T cells after yellow fever vaccination. Regarding the study as a whole: Most primary-vaccination clones recurred post-booster (nearly 98% CD4, 88% CD8). Overall, a small share of clonotypes was seen in both CD4 and CD8 compartments.

Per germline, CDR1 SNHLY and CDR2 FYNNEI. CDR3 length: 13 residues. V was cut by 4 bases and J by 5 bases, with 9 bases left in between. TCRdb called the 5' RACE reads again in MiXCR, with one record for every CDR3 protein. The sample contains roughly 250,000 distinct CDR3 sequences, about an eighth of which appear only once. This clonotype has more than one count but fewer than ten. Its antigen is still unknown. The chain combines TRBV2 with TRBJ1-5; D gene uncertain. Sequences were derived from CD4+ T cells sorted from PBMCs, sampled 45 days after the yellow fever booster vaccination. The sequence was collected from a man in his thirties or forties who received the YFV17D yellow fever vaccine. CDR3 sequence reads: CASSVRIDQPQHF. In DNA, the CDR3 is TGTGCCAGCAGTGTTAGGATTGATCAGCCCCAGCATTTT.